This T cell receptor beta chain was sequenced for a study of T cell responses to AZD1222 COVID-19 vaccine. Assay used: immunoSEQ multiplex PCR; TCRdb lists only in-frame clones, some missing. The top ten hold about a fifth of the sample, which has about 73,000 clones, 88% seen once. Broader study findings: CD4 TCRs linked to vaccination spanned spike, dominating at 160-218 and 743-854.

V dropped 1 base and J dropped 6 bases, with 8 bases sitting between them. This CDR3 has 13 amino acids. From germline, CDR1 is KGHSH and CDR2 LQKENI. Of note for this clone: Its antigen is not known.

The chain combines TRBV18 with TRBJ2-3, with D uncertain. This receptor was identified in an adult in good health. The specimen comprised peripheral blood, sampled on day 0 of AZD1222 vaccination. The CDR3 sequence is CASSPQGLDTQYF. Written as DNA, the CDR3 is TGTGCCAGCTCACCACAGGGCCTGGATACGCAGTATTTT.